This T cell receptor (beta chain) was recorded in a study of regulatory T cells in long-lasting Graves disease. The CDR3 contains 17 residues. The V gene's germline CDR1 is KGHDR and CDR2 SFDVKD. Trimming cost V 5 bases and J 2 bases, with 20 bases left between them. The TCR beta library used iRepertoire HTBI primers with Arm-PCR amplification of CDR3. TCRdb called the multiplex PCR reads again in MiXCR, with one record for every CDR3 protein. The sample records 440,000 or so distinct CDR3 sequences, roughly 15% being singletons. Time point in this sample: newly diagnosed GD, antithyroid drugs for less than 3 months. From RNA extracted from PBMCs, the TCR library was made. Another study also made use of these data, one on T cells in Graves' hyperthyroidism and ophthalmopathy.

The V and J genes are TRBV24-1 and TRBJ2-5; D tentatively fits TRBD1 or TRBD2 (6 bases each). The sequence came from a woman in her thirties with Graves disease. The material was peripheral blood mononuclear cells (PBMCs), obtained at new diagnosis, from a patient treated with antithyroid drugs. CDR3 region: CATSVLGGRAGQETQYF. The DNA of the CDR3 is TGTGCCACCAGTGTCCTGGGGGGCAGGGCGGGACAAGAGACCCAGTACTTC.